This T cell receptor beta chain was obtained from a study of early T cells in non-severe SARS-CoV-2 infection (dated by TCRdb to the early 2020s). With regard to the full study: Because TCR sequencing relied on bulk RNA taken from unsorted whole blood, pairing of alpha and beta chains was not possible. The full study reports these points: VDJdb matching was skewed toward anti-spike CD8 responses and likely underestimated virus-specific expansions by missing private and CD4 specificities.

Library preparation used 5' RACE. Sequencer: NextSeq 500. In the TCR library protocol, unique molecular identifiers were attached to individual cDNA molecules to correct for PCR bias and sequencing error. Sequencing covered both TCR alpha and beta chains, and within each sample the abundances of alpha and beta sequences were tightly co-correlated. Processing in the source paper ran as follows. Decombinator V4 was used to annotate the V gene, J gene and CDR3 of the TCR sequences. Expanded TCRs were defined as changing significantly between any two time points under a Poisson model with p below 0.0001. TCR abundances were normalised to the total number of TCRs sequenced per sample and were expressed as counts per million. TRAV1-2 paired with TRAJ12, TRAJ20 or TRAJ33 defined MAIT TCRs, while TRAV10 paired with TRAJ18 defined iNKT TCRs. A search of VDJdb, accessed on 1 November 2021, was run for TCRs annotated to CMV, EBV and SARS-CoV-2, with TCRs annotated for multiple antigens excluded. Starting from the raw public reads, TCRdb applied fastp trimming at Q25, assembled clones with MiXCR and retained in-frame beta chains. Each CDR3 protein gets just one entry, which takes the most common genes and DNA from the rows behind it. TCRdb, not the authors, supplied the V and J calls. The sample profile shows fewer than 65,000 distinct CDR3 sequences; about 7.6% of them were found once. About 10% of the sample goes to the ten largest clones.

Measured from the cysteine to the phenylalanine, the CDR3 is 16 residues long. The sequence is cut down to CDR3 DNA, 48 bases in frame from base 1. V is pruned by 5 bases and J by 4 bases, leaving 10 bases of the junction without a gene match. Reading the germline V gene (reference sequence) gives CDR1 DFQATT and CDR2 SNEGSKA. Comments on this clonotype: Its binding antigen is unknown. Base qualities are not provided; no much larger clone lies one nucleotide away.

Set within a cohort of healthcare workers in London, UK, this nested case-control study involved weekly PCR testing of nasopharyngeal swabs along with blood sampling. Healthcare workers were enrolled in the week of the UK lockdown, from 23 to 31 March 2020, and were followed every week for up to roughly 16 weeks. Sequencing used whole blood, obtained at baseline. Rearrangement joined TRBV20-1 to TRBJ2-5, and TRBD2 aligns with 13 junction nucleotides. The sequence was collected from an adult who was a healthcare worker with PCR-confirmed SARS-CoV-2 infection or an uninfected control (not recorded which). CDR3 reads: CSAETSGRPGRETQYF. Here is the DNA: TGCAGTGCTGAGACTAGCGGGAGGCCGGGAAGAGAGACCCAGTACTTC.